What follows are 2 T cell receptor beta chains derived from one specimen sequenced in a study of regulatory and conventional T cells in RAG deficiency. Here immunoSEQ multiplex PCR was the method, and the copy in TCRdb shows in-frame clones only, minus some. The sample contains approximately 35,000 clones, approximately 80% of which appear only once. The sorted conventional CD4+ T cells were CD25-low and CD127-high, with genomic DNA sequenced. This sample also belongs to another study, concerning regulatory T cells. That investigation notes: The primer mix had 52 TRBV and 13 TRBJ primers.

Sequenced sample: CD4+ effector T cells sorted from blood. The receptors shown here come from a human donor in good health.

The rearrangement uses TRBV14 and TRBJ1-1, with a weak D call TRBD1 (5 bases). CDR1 and CDR2 (germline): SGHDN, FVKESK. The germline V and J ends were trimmed by 2 bases and 4 bases, with 14 bases remaining between them. The CDR3 consists of 15 residues. The CDR3 DNA reads as TGTGCCAGCAGCCAATCCGGGGCAGGGTTCACTGAAGCTTTCTTT. As protein: CASSQSGAGFTEAFF.

This clone has a handful of counts. The V call is TRBV5-8, the J call TRBJ1-6, with D possibly TRBD1 on 5 matching bases. The length of the CDR3 is 14 residues. V was clipped by 4 bases and J by 10 bases, with 15 bases between them. In germline, CDR1 is SGHTS, CDR2 YDEGEE. The CDR3 here is CASSVGLMGSPLHF. The CDR3 bases are TGTGCCAGCAGCGTGGGACTTATGGGGTCACCCCTCCACTTT.